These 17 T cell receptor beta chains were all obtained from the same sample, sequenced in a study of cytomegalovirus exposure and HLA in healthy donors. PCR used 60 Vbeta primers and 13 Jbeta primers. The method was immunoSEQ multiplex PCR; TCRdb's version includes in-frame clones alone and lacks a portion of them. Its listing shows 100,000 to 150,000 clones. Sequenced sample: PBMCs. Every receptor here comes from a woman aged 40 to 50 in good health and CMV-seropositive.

CDR3 coding DNA: TGTGCCAGCAGTTACTCGGGCGATACGCAGTATTTT. Its protein product is CASSYSGDTQYF. V and J are TRBV6-6 and TRBJ2-3, with D unclear. V lost 0 bases and J lost 6, with 4 bases in between. The CDR3 covers 12 residues. Germline CDR1 reads MNHNY; CDR2 reads SVGAGI (reference sequence).

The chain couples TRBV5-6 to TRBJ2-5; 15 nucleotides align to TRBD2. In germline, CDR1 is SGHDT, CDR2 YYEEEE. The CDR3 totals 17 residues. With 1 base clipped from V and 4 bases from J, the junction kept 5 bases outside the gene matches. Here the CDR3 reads CASSLRTSGRARETQYF. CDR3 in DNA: TGTGCCAGCAGCTTGCGGACTAGCGGGAGGGCACGAGAGACCCAGTACTTC.

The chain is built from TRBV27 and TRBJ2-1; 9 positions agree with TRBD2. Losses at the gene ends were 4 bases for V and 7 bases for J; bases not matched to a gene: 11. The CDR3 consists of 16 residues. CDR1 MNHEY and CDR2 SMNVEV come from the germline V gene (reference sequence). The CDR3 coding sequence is TGTGCCAGCAGTTCGCTAGCGGGGATCACCTGGAATGAGCAGTTCTTC. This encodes CASSSLAGITWNEQFF.

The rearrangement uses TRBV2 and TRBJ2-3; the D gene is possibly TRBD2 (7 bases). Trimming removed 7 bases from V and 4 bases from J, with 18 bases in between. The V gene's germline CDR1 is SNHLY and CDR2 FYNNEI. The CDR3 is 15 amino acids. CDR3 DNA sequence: TGTGCCAGCATAAGAGATCGGGGGGCGGCAGATACGCAGTATTTT. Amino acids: CASIRDRGAADTQYF.

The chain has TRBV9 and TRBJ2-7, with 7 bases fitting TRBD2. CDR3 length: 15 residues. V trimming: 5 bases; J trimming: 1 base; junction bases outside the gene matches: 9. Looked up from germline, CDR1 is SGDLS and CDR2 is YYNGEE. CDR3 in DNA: TGTGCCAGCAGTTCTACTAGCGAAGCATCCTACGAGCAGTACTTC. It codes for CASSSTSEASYEQYF.

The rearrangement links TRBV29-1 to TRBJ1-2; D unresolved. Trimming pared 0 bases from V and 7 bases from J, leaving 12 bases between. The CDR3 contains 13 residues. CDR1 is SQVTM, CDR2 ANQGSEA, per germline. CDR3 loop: CSVEEWVDSGYTF. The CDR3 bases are TGCAGCGTTGAAGAGTGGGTGGACTCTGGCTACACCTTC.

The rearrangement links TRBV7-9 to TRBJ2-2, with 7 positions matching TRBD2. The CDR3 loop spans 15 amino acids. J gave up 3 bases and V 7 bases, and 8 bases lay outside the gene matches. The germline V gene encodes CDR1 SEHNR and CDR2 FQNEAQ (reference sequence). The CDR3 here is CASTLGGIHTGELFF. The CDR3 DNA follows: TGTGCCAGCACGCTCGGGGGGATCCACACCGGGGAGCTGTTTTTT. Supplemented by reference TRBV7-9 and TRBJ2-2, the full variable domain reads DTGVSQNPRHKITKRGQNVTFRCDPISEHNRLYWYRQTLGQGPEFLTYFQNEAQLEKSRLLSDRFSAERPKGSFSTLEIQRTEQGDSAMYLCASTLGGIHTGELFFGEGSRLTVL.

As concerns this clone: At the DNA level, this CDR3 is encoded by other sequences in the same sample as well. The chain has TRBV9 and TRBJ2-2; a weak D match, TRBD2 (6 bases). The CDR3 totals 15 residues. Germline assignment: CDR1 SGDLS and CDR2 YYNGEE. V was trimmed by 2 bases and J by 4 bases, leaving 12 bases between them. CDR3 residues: CASSVWGGSTGELFF. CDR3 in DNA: TGTGCCAGCAGCGTGTGGGGAGGTAGCACCGGGGAGCTGTTTTTT.

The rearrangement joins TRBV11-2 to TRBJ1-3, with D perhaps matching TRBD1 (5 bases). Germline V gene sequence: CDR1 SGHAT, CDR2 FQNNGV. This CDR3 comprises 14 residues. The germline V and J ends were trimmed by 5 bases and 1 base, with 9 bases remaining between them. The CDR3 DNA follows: TGTGCCAGCAGCGGGGGAGGGTCTGGAAACACCATATATTTT. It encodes CASSGGGSGNTIYF.

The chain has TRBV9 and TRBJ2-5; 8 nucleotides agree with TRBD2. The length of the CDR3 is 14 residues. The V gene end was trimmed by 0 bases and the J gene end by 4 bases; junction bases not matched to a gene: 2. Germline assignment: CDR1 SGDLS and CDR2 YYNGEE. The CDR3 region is CASSVGTSRETQYF. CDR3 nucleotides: TGTGCCAGCAGCGTAGGGACTAGCAGAGAGACCCAGTACTTC.

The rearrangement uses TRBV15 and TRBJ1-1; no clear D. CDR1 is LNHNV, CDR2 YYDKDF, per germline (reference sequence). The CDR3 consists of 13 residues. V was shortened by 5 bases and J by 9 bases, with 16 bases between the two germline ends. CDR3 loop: CATSGLTNFQAFF. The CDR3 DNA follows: TGTGCCACCAGCGGACTGACCAATTTCCAAGCTTTCTTT.

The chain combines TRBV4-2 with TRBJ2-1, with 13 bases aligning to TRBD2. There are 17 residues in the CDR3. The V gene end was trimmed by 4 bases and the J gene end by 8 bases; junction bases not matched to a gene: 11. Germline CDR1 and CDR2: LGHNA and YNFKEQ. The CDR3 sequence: CASSLHPLAGGPYEQFF. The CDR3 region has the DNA TGTGCCAGCAGCCTCCACCCACTAGCGGGAGGGCCTTATGAGCAGTTCTTC.

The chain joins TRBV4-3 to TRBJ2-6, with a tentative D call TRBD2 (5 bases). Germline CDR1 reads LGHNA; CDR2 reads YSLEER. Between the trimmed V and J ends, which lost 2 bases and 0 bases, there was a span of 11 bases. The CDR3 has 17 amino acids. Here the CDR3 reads CASSQQDFISGANVLTF. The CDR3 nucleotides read TGCGCCAGCAGCCAACAGGACTTTATCTCTGGGGCCAACGTCCTGACTTTC.

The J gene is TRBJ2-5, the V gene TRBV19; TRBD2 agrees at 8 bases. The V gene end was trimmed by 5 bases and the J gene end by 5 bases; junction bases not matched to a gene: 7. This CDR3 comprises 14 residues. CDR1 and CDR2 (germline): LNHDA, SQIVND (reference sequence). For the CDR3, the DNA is TGTGCCAGTAGTTCCTCAGGACTAGCCGAGACCCAGTACTTC. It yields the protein CASSSSGLAETQYF.

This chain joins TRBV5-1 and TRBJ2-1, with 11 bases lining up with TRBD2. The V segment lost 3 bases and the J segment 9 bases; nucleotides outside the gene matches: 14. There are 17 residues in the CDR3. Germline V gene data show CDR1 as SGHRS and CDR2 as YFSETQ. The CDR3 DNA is TGCGCCAGCAGCTCCATAAGACTAGCGGGAAGGAAGGGTGAGCAGTTCTTC. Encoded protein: CASSSIRLAGRKGEQFF.

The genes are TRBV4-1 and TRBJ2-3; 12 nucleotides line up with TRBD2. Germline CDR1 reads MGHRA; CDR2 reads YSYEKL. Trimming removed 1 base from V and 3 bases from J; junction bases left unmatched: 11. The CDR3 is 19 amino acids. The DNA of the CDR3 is TGCGCCAGCAGCCAAGGCAGACTAGCGGGAGAGGTGGGAACAGATACGCAGTATTTT. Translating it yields CASSQGRLAGEVGTDTQYF.

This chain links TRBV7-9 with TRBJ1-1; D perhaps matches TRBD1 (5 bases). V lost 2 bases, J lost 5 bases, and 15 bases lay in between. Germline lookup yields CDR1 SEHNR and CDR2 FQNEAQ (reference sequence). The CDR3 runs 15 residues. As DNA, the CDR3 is TGTGCCAGCAGCTTAACCGGCGGGGGGGGGACTGAAGCTTTCTTT. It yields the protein CASSLTGGGGTEAFF. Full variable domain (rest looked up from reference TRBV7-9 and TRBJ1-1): DTGVSQNPRHKITKRGQNVTFRCDPISEHNRLYWYRQTLGQGPEFLTYFQNEAQLEKSRLLSDRFSAERPKGSFSTLEIQRTEQGDSAMYLCASSLTGGGGTEAFFGQGTRLTVV.